This T cell receptor beta chain was recovered during a study of low-dose radiotherapy and immunotherapy resistance in tumors. Study information: Intravenous ipilimumab 1 mg/kg every six weeks was given with nivolumab 240 mg every two weeks. For four cycles from cycle 1 day 1, patients took 300 mg oral aspirin daily.

Alpha and beta chains were covered, as first-strand cDNA relied on TRAV- and TRBV-specific primers. A roughly 22-cycle PCR with a constant-region primer and V-primer adapter amplified TCRs. A single record per CDR3 protein comes from TCRdb applying MiXCR to the reads. The data hold around 80,000 distinct CDR3 sequences, with about a sixth observed a single time. This CDR3 is built from 12 residues. V was shortened by 11 bases and J by 4 bases, with 14 bases between the two germline ends. Germline CDR1 SNHLY, CDR2 FYNNEI. Time point noted: after trial treatment. The sample's treatment: LDRT plus nivolumab, ipilimumab, low-dose cyclophosphamide and aspirin (RACIN trial). This clonotype was recorded a few times.

The sequence derives from a male donor with prostate cancer. Sequencing used PBMCs, obtained after low-dose radiotherapy plus immunotherapy. The chain is built from TRBV2 and TRBJ1-2; D remains unclear. This CDR3 reads CAGLRGFYGYTF. CDR3 sequence (DNA): TGTGCCGGACTTCGGGGATTCTATGGCTACACCTTC.